This TCR beta chain came from a study of response to subunit inactivated influenza vaccine. General study results and limits: The authors put forward the suggestion that each seasonal influenza vaccination may bring in only a limited number of new T cells.

Trimming left V 4 bases short and J 2 bases short, with 17 bases between. The CDR3 consists of 15 residues. CDR1 is SQVTM and CDR2 is ANQGSEA in the germline V gene. This clonotype was counted between two and nine times. What it recognizes is unknown. MiXCR was run by TCRdb on the RT-PCR reads, yielding one entry per CDR3 protein. The sample gives about 780,000 distinct CDR3 sequences, about a fifth of which show up once; 11% is in the top ten. This receptor was taken from a man aged 50-59 years who received an inactivated influenza vaccine. Sample: PBMCs from blood, taken roughly 5 days after vaccination. The V and J genes are TRBV29-1 and TRBJ1-2; the D gene is possibly TRBD1 (5 bases). This CDR3 reads CSVGDDRGLNYGYTF. Here the CDR3 DNA reads TGCAGCGTTGGTGACGATCGGGGCCTAAACTATGGCTACACCTTC.